The 25 T cell receptor beta chains below were found in one sample sequenced in a study of T cells in Graves' hyperthyroidism and ophthalmopathy. Amplified TCR beta CDR3 regions came from RNA transcripts. First-round RT-PCR targeting the TCR CDR3 was performed with the HTBI primer set. TCRdb ran MiXCR on the multiplex PCR reads and lists one entry per CDR3 protein. The sample records roughly 580,000 distinct CDR3 sequences, approximately 15% being singletons. Material: blood. The source is a woman aged 25-40 years with Graves' hyperthyroidism that later progressed to Graves' ophthalmopathy.

Notes on this clonotype: A read error may explain this, as a much larger clone is one base away. The chain carries TRBV28 and TRBJ1-5; TRBD1 agrees at 8 bases. Germline CDR1 and CDR2: MDHEN and SYDVKM. CDR3 length equals 16 residues. The CDR3 nucleotides are TGTGCCAGCAGTGTATACTCGGACAGGGAGGATCAGGCCCAGCATTTT. Its translation: CASSVYSDREDQAQHF. Drawing the rest from reference TRBV28 and TRBJ1-5, the complete variable domain is DVKVTQSSRYLVKRTGEKVFLECVQDMDHENMFWYRQDPGLGLRLIYFSYDVKMKEKGDIPEGYSVSREKKERFSLILESASTNQTSMYLCASSVYSDREDQAQHFGDGTRLSIL.

This clonotype was seen at least ten times. The chain is built from TRBV18 and TRBJ1-6; D not resolved. CDR3 length: 12 amino acids. Trimming removed 6 bases from V and 3 bases from J, with 3 bases in between. Per germline, CDR1 KGHSH and CDR2 LQKENI. The CDR3 here is CASSDYNSPLHF. DNA for the CDR3: TGTGCCAGCTCTGACTATAATTCACCCCTCCACTTT.

The J gene is TRBJ1-5, the V gene TRBV30; 9 nucleotides match TRBD1. The J segment lost 0 bases and the V segment lost 2 bases, leaving 14 bases of the junction unmatched. The germline CDR1 and CDR2 sequences are GTSNPN and SVGIG (reference sequence). The CDR3 extends over 19 amino acids. The CDR3 DNA reads as TGTGCCTGGAGTTCTACCGGGACAGGGCGCCCATATAGCAATCAGCCCCAGCATTTT. Protein product: CAWSSTGTGRPYSNQPQHF.

The chain is built from TRBV29-1 and TRBJ1-1; D might be TRBD1 (5 bases). This CDR3 has 12 amino acids. Trimming stripped 3 bases from V and 8 bases from J, with 13 bases between. Germline V CDR1 and CDR2: SQVTM, ANQGSEA. The CDR3 here is CSVDQGTKEAFF. In DNA, the CDR3 is TGCAGCGTTGATCAGGGAACTAAGGAAGCTTTCTTT.

The gene calls are TRBV7-2 and TRBJ2-7, with TRBD2 identical over 8 bases. With V trimmed by 4 bases and J by 6 bases, 5 bases remained unmatched. Germline CDR1 reads SGHTA; CDR2 reads FQGNSA. The CDR3 runs 13 residues. The DNA of the CDR3 is TGTGCCAGCAGCTCCGGGACTAGTCCCGAGCAGTACTTC. Protein: CASSSGTSPEQYF.

This clonotype was seen at least ten times. This chain links TRBV12-3 or TRBV12-4 with TRBJ2-1; 8 positions match TRBD1. This CDR3 has 14 amino acids. V dropped 6 bases and J dropped 6; count of bases not matched to a gene: 7. The CDR3 DNA reads TGTGCCAGCAGCCGCGGACAGGGAAGCAATGAGCAGTTCTTC. It codes for CASSRGQGSNEQFF.

This clonotype has just a few counts. The V call is TRBV7-9, the J call TRBJ1-2; tentatively, D is TRBD1 (5 bases). The CDR3 extends over 16 amino acids. With 5 bases removed from V and 3 bases from J, the gap between germline ends came to 19 bases. In germline, CDR1 is SEHNR, CDR2 FQNEAQ (reference sequence). As DNA, the CDR3 is TGTGCCAGCAGCCCATATTCCATCGTCAGGGACTATGGCTACACCTTC. Protein: CASSPYSIVRDYGYTF. Together with reference TRBV7-9 and TRBJ1-2, the CDR3 gives the full variable domain: DTGVSQNPRHKITKRGQNVTFRCDPISEHNRLYWYRQTLGQGPEFLTYFQNEAQLEKSRLLSDRFSAERPKGSFSTLEIQRTEQGDSAMYLCASSPYSIVRDYGYTFGSGTRLTVV.

This clonotype was seen many times. The chain is built from TRBV10-3 and TRBJ2-6, with no clear D. The CDR3 has 12 residues. With 6 bases removed from V and 4 bases from J, the gap between germline ends came to 4 bases. Germline V gene data show CDR1 as ENHRY and CDR2 as SYGVKD. The CDR3 DNA is TGTGCCATCAGGCCCGGGGCCAACGTCCTGACTTTC. Amino acids: CAIRPGANVLTF.

This clonotype showed up just a few times. The chain combines TRBV5-1 with TRBJ2-2; TRBD2 agrees at 9 bases. Germline CDR1 reads SGHRS; CDR2 reads YFSETQ. Unmatched junction bases numbered 7, after V lost 2 bases and J lost 2 bases. The CDR3 has 17 amino acids. For the CDR3, the DNA is TGCGCCAGCAGCTTAGAGAAGACTAGCGGAAACACCGGGGAGCTGTTTTTT. Translated, it gives CASSLEKTSGNTGELFF.

This clonotype was observed at least ten times. The V call is TRBV12-5, the J call TRBJ2-1; TRBD2 matches 8 bases. Germline V gene data show CDR1 as LGHNT and CDR2 as FRNRAP. The CDR3 consists of 15 residues. V gave up 5 bases and J gave up 0 bases; unmatched junction bases: 3. The CDR3: CASGTGLASYNEQFF. The DNA for the CDR3 is TGTGCTAGTGGTACCGGACTAGCCTCCTACAATGAGCAGTTCTTC. Using reference TRBV12-5 and TRBJ2-1 for the parts outside the CDR3, the full variable domain is DARVTQTPRHKVTEMGQEVTMRCQPILGHNTVFWYRQTMMQGLELLAYFRNRAPLDDSGMPKDRFSAEMPDATLATLKIQPSEPRDSAVYFCASGTGLASYNEQFFGPGTRLTVL.

The gene calls are TRBV10-3 and TRBJ1-6; D gene unclear. The CDR3 runs to 14 residues. The V gene lost 8 bases and the J gene lost 0 bases, with 8 bases spanning the gap. Germline-derived CDR1 and CDR2 are ENHRY and SYGVKD. The CDR3 region has the DNA TGTGCCATCGTTTTTAACTCCTATAATTCACCCCTCCACTTT. Protein product: CAIVFNSYNSPLHF.

This clonotype was observed at least ten times. This chain joins TRBV12-3 or TRBV12-4 and TRBJ2-1; D unclear. Between the trimmed V and J ends, which lost 3 bases and 6 bases, there was a span of 24 bases. CDR3 size: 18 residues. In DNA, the CDR3 is TGTGCCAGCAGTTTTTTCGCTTTTGGGCGGAGAGGCGGCAATGAGCAGTTCTTC. It translates to CASSFFAFGRRGGNEQFF.

As for this clonotype: One end of the junction does not line up with germline, which may come from a read error. V usage is TRBV29-1 and J usage is TRBJ2-5; D could derive from TRBD1 or TRBD2 (7 bases each). The CDR3 extends over 13 amino acids. The germline V gene has CDR1 SQVTM and CDR2 ANQGSEA. The CDR3: CSVVGLTGRGVNF. For the CDR3, the DNA is TGCAGCGTTGTCGGTCTGACAGGGAGGGGGGTGAACTTC.

V and J are TRBV7-2 and TRBJ2-4; D possibly matches TRBD1 or TRBD2 (7 bases each). Looked up from germline, CDR1 is SGHTA and CDR2 is FQGNSA. CDR3 length: 15 amino acids. V was cut by 5 bases and J by 3 bases, with 14 bases left in between. CDR3: CASSPGGQLKNIQYF. The CDR3 nucleotides read TGTGCCAGCAGCCCGGGGGGACAGCTCAAAAACATTCAGTACTTC.

This clonotype was recorded many times. The V and J genes are TRBV27 and TRBJ1-1; no definite D call. V was trimmed by 2 bases and J by 2 bases, leaving 21 bases between them. This CDR3 has 18 residues. CDR1 and CDR2 from the germline V gene are MNHEY and SMNVEV (reference sequence). CDR3 protein: CASSLGPVGSVSNTEAFF. DNA for the CDR3: TGTGCCAGCAGTTTAGGGCCGGTCGGGTCGGTTTCTAACACTGAAGCTTTCTTT.

In its sample, this clonotype was seen many times. The chain combines TRBV15 with TRBJ2-3, with D unresolved. V was trimmed by 0 bases and J by 4 bases, leaving 5 bases between them. Germline V gene data show CDR1 as LNHNV and CDR2 as YYDKDF (reference sequence). The CDR3 runs to 13 residues. In DNA form, the CDR3 reads TGTGCCACCAGCAGAGATCCCCCAGATACGCAGTATTTT. It is translated as CATSRDPPDTQYF.

This clonotype was seen repeatedly, ten times or more. V gene TRBV7-9 combines with J gene TRBJ1-1, with D unclear. Germline values: CDR1 SEHNR, CDR2 FQNEAQ (reference sequence). The V and J ends lost 5 bases and 0 bases respectively, with 13 bases between them. The CDR3 is made up of 15 amino acids. The CDR3 DNA follows: TGTGCCAGCAGCGCACCGGGCCAAATGAACACTGAAGCTTTCTTT. It is translated as CASSAPGQMNTEAFF.

This clonotype was seen ten or more times. This chain joins TRBV18 and TRBJ1-4; a possible D gene is TRBD1 (5 bases). The CDR3 extends over 15 amino acids. Germline loops: CDR1 KGHSH, CDR2 LQKENI. V was pared by 2 bases and J by 2 bases, with 9 bases between. The CDR3 spells CASSPRQSTNEKLFF. The CDR3 DNA reads as TGTGCCAGCTCACCAAGACAGTCGACTAATGAAAAACTGTTTTTT. Full variable domain (rest looked up from reference TRBV18 and TRBJ1-4): NAGVMQNPRHLVRRRGQEARLRCSPMKGHSHVYWYRQLPEEGLKFMVYLQKENIIDESGMPKERFSAEFPKEGPSILRIQQVVRGDSAAYFCASSPRQSTNEKLFFGSGTQLSVL.

This clonotype was counted ten times or more. The rearrangement links TRBV28 to TRBJ1-2, with 9 nucleotides matching TRBD1. This CDR3 comprises 15 residues. J lost 8 bases, V lost 5 bases, and 12 bases had no gene match. Germline V gives CDR1 MDHEN, CDR2 SYDVKM. The CDR3 spells CASSPPLGTGRGYTF. Here the CDR3 DNA reads TGTGCCAGCAGTCCTCCTTTGGGGACAGGGAGGGGCTACACCTTC.

This clonotype came up many times. The CDR3 region has the DNA TGTGCCACCCGGACTAGCGGGAGTTATGGGTACAATGAGCAGTTCTTC. Its translation: CATRTSGSYGYNEQFF. The V gene is TRBV24-1, the J gene TRBJ2-1; 13 nucleotides agree with TRBD2. V shed 9 bases and J 4 bases; nucleotides not matched to a gene: 8. The germline V gene encodes CDR1 KGHDR and CDR2 SFDVKD. CDR3 size: 16 residues.

This clonotype was picked up many times. The chain is built from TRBV20-1 and TRBJ1-2, with D maybe TRBD1 (5 bases). Trimming cost V 6 bases and J 8 bases, with 19 bases left between them. This CDR3 has 13 residues. Germline V gene sequence: CDR1 DFQATT, CDR2 SNEGSKA (reference sequence). The CDR3 coding sequence is TGCAGTGCCACAGCCTTCAGGGATGGCGGCTACACCTTC. This encodes CSATAFRDGGYTF.

This clonotype was counted many times. The chain couples TRBV11-3 to TRBJ2-5; TRBD1 matches 9 bases. Germline CDR1 SGHNT, CDR2 YENEEA. There are 17 residues in the CDR3. V was pared by 4 bases and J by 2 bases, with 11 bases of the junction left unmatched. CDR3 in amino acids: CASSWTGDQLSQETQYF. In nucleotides, the CDR3 is TGTGCCAGCAGCTGGACAGGGGACCAACTTTCTCAAGAGACCCAGTACTTC. Using reference TRBV11-3 and TRBJ2-5 for the parts outside the CDR3, the full variable domain is EAGVVQSPRYKIIEKKQPVAFWCNPISGHNTLYWYLQNLGQGPELLIRYENEEAVDDSQLPKDRFSAERLKGVDSTLKIQPAELGDSAVYLCASSWTGDQLSQETQYFGPGTRLLVL.

The V and J genes are TRBV9 and TRBJ2-2; TRBD2 agrees at 7 bases. This CDR3 contains 14 residues. V gave up 1 base and J gave up 3 bases; unmatched junction bases: 0. In germline, CDR1 is SGDLS, CDR2 YYNGEE. The CDR3 is CASSVLADTGELFF. CDR3 DNA: TGTGCCAGCAGCGTACTAGCGGACACCGGGGAGCTGTTTTTT. Drawing the rest from reference TRBV9 and TRBJ2-2, the complete variable domain is DSGVTQTPKHLITATGQRVTLRCSPRSGDLSVYWYQQSLDQGLQFLIQYYNGEERAKGNILERFSAQQFPDLHSELNLSSLELGDSALYFCASSVLADTGELFFGEGSRLTVL.

The table lists this clonotype with a few counts. The chain recombines TRBV4-1 with TRBJ1-1; the match to TRBD1 covers 8 bases. The length of the CDR3 is 15 residues. V shed 4 bases, J shed 3 bases, and the junction held 7 bases outside the gene matches. CDR1 is MGHRA and CDR2 is YSYEKL in the germline V gene. This CDR3 is CASSPSDRVYTEAFF. The CDR3 nucleotides are TGCGCCAGCAGCCCGTCGGACAGGGTTTACACTGAAGCTTTCTTT.

This clonotype was counted ten times or more. The chain joins TRBV11-2 to TRBJ1-4, with TRBD1 matching over 7 bases. V was clipped by 3 bases and J by 4 bases; unmatched bases: 8. Looked up from germline, CDR1 is SGHAT and CDR2 is FQNNGV. The length of the CDR3 is 16 residues. CDR3 protein: CASSLTGLFGNEKLFF. The DNA of the CDR3 is TGTGCCAGCAGCTTGACAGGGTTGTTCGGTAATGAAAAACTGTTTTTT.